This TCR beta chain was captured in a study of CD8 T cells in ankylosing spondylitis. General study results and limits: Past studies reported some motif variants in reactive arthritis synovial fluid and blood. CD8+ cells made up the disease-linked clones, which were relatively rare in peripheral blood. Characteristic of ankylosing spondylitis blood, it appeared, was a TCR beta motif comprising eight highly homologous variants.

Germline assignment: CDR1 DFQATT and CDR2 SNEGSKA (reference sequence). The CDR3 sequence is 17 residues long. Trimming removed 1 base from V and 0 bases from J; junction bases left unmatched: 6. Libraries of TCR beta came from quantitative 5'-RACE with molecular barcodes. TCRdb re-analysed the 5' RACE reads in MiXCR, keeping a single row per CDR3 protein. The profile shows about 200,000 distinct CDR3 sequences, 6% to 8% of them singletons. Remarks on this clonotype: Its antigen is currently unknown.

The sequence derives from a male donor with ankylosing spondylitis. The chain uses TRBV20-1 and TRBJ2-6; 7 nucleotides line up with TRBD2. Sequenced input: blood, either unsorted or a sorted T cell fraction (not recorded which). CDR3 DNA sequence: TGCAGTGCTAGAGGAGCCAGCGGGGCCTCTGGGGCCAACGTCCTGACTTTC. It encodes CSARGASGASGANVLTF.